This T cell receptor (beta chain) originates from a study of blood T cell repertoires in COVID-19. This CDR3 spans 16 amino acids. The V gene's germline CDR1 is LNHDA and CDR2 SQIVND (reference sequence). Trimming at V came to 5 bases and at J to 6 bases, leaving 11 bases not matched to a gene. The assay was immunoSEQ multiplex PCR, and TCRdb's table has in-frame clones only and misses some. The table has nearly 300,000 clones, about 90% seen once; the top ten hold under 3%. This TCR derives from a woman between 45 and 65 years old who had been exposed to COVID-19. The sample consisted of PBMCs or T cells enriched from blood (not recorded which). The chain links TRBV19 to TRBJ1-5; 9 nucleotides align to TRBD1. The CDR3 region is CASSDRTGTGIQPQHF. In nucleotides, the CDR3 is TGTGCCAGTAGTGATCGAACCGGGACAGGGATTCAGCCCCAGCATTTT.